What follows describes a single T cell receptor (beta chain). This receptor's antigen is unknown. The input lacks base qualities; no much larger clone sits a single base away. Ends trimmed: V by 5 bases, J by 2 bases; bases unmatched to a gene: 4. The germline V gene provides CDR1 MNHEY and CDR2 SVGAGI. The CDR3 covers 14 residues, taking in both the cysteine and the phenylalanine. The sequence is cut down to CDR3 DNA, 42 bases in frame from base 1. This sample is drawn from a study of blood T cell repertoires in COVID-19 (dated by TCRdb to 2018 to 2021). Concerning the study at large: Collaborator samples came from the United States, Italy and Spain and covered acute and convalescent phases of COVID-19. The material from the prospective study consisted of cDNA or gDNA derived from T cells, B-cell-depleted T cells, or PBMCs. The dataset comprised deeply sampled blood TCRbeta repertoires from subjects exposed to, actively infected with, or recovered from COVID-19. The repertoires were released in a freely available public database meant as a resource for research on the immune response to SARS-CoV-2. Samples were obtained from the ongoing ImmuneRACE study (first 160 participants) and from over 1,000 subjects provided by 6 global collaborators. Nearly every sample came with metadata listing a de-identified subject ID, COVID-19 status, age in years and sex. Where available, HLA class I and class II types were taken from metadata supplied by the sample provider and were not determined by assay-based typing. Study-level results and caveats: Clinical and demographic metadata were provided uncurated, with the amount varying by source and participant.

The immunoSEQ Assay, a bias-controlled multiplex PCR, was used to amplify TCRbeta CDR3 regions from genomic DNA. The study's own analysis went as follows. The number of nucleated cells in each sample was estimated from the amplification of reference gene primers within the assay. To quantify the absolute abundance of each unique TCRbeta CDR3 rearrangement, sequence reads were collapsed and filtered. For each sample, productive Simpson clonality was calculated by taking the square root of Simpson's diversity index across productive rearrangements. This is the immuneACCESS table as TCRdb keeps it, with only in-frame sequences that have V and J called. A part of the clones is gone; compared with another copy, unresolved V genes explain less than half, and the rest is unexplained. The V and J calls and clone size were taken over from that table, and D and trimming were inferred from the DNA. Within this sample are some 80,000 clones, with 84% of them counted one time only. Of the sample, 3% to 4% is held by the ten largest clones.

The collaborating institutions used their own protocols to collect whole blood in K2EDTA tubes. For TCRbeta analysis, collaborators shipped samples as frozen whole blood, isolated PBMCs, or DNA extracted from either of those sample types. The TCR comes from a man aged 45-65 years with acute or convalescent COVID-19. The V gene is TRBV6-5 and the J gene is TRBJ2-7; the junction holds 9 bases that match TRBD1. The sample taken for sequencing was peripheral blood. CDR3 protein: CASSPDRGAYEQYF. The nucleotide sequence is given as TGTGCCAGCAGTCCGGACAGGGGAGCCTACGAGCAGTACTTC.